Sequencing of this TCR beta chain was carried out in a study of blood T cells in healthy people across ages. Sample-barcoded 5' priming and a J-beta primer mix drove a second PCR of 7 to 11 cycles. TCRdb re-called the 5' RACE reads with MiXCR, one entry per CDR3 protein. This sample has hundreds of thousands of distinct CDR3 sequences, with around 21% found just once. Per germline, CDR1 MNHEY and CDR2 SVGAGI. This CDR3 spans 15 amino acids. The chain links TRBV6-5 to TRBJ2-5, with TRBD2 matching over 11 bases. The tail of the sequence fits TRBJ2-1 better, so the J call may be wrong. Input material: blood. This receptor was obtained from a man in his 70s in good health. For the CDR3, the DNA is TGTGCCAGCAGTTTGACTAGCGGGACAGAGGGTGAGCAGTTCTTC. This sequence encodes CASSLTSGTEGEQFF.